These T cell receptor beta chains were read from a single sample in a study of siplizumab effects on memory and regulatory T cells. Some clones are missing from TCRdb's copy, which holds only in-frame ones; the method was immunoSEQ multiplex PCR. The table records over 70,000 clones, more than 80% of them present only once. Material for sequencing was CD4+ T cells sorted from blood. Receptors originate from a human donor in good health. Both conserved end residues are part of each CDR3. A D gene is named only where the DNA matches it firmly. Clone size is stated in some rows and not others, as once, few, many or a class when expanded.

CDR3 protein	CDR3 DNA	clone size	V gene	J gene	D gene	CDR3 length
CASSVSRNTEAFF	TGTGCCAGCAGCGTAAGTAGGAACACTGAAGCTTTCTTT	NA	TRBV9	TRBJ1-1	NA	13
CASSRPSRNTEAFF	TGTGCCAGCAGCCGACCTTCAAGGAACACTGAAGCTTTCTTT	NA	TRBV6-5	TRBJ1-1	NA	14
CSVLRGTDTQYF	TGCAGCGTCCTTCGGGGCACAGATACGCAGTATTTT	NA	TRBV29-1	TRBJ2-3	NA	12
CASRRQNRNTIYF	TGTGCCAGCAGGCGACAGAATCGAAACACCATATATTTT	NA	TRBV6-1	TRBJ1-3	NA	13
CAPRAAGELFF	TGCGCCCCCAGGGCAGCCGGGGAGCTGTTTTTT	NA	TRBV23-1	TRBJ2-2	NA	11
CASSIRGASGNTIYF	TGTGCCAGTAGTATTAGGGGCGCCTCTGGAAACACCATATATTTT	NA	TRBV19	TRBJ1-3	NA	15
CASSESWNTGAGAFF	TGCGCCAGCAGTGAGTCTTGGAACACCGGGGCCGGAGCTTTCTTT	NA	TRBV10-1	TRBJ1-1	NA	15
CASSFDSNEQFF	TGTGCCAGCAGCTTCGACAGCAATGAGCAGTTCTTC	NA	TRBV11-3	TRBJ2-1	NA	12
CASSELGANTGELFF	TGTGCCAGCAGTGAATTGGGCGCGAACACCGGGGAGCTGTTTTTT	NA	TRBV25-1	TRBJ2-2	NA	15
CASSQPVRGENYGYTF	TGCGCCAGCAGCCAACCCGTCAGGGGAGAGAACTATGGCTACACCTTC	NA	TRBV4-1	TRBJ1-2	NA	16
CSVSGTARMSTEAFF	TGCAGCGTCTCCGGGACAGCTCGTATGAGCACTGAAGCTTTCTTT	NA	TRBV29-1	TRBJ1-1	TRBD1	15
CASRTSGGASYEQYF	TGTGCCAGTAGGACTAGCGGGGGAGCCTCCTACGAGCAGTACTTC	NA	TRBV19	TRBJ2-7	TRBD2	15
CASSLDRAETQYF	TGTGCCAGCAGCTTGGACAGGGCGGAGACCCAGTACTTC	NA	TRBV7-3	TRBJ2-5	TRBD1	13
CASRSPWPDVRYF	TGTGCCAGCAGAAGTCCCTGGCCCGATGTTCGGTACTTC	NA	TRBV5-8	TRBJ2-4	NA	13
CASGVFPYGNHEQFF	TGTGCTAGTGGTGTTTTCCCATATGGGAACCATGAGCAGTTCTTC	NA	TRBV12-5	TRBJ2-1	NA	15
CASSLTGRVNTEAFF	TGCGCCAGCAGCTTGACAGGTCGGGTGAACACTGAAGCTTTCTTT	NA	TRBV5-1	TRBJ1-1	NA	15
CASSQAPAKNIQYF	TGTGCCAGCAGCCAGGCGCCCGCCAAAAACATTCAGTACTTC	NA	TRBV7-9	TRBJ2-4	NA	14
CASRGSLTGELFF	TGTGCCAGCCGAGGCTCATTGACCGGGGAGCTGTTTTTT	once	TRBV6-1	TRBJ2-2	NA	13
CASSGWDRSSGNTIYF	TGTGCCAGCAGCGGATGGGACCGCAGCTCTGGAAACACCATATATTTT	NA	TRBV9	TRBJ1-3	NA	16
CASSSPGQGTNYGYTF	TGTGCCAGCAGCTCGCCGGGACAGGGGACAAACTATGGCTACACCTTC	NA	TRBV11-1	TRBJ1-2	TRBD1	16
CASSAQGDFGPQHF	TGTGCCAGCAGTGCGCAGGGCGACTTCGGGCCCCAGCATTTT	NA	TRBV6-1	TRBJ1-5	NA	14
CASSYSYQPQHF	TGTGCCAGCAGTTACTCCTATCAGCCCCAGCATTTT	NA	TRBV6-6	TRBJ1-5	NA	12
CASSPPSGGYTF	TGTGCCAGCAGTCCCCCTTCAGGGGGCTACACCTTC	NA	TRBV6-5	TRBJ1-2	NA	12
CAWSASQNEQYF	TGTGCCTGGAGTGCCTCTCAGAACGAGCAGTACTTC	NA	TRBV30	TRBJ2-7	NA	12
CAWSVRGREEYGYTF	TGTGCCTGGAGTGTACGTGGACGAGAAGAATATGGCTACACCTTC	NA	TRBV30	TRBJ1-2	NA	15
CSVVPTSGSTDTQYF	TGCAGCGTTGTACCCACATCAGGGAGCACAGATACGCAGTATTTT	NA	TRBV29-1	TRBJ2-3	NA	15
CASSTGTGGGETQYF	TGTGCCAGTAGTACCGGGACAGGGGGTGGAGAGACCCAGTACTTC	NA	TRBV19	TRBJ2-5	TRBD1	15
CASSLGGRAPTDTQYF	TGCGCCAGCAGCTTGGGCGGGAGGGCCCCGACAGATACGCAGTATTTT	NA	TRBV5-1	TRBJ2-3	TRBD2	16
CASSDSPRDATNEKLFF	TGTGCCAGCAGTGACTCCCCCAGGGATGCAACTAATGAAAAACTGTTTTTT	NA	TRBV6-4	TRBJ1-4	NA	17
CASSSRQGNTIYF	TGTGCCAGCAGCTCCCGACAGGGAAACACCATATATTTT	few	TRBV9	TRBJ1-3	NA	13
CASSYSRETQYF	TGTGCCAGCAGCTACAGTAGGGAGACCCAGTACTTC	NA	TRBV7-2	TRBJ2-5	NA	12
CASSLVRGGEQYF	TGTGCCAGCAGCTTAGTTCGGGGAGGCGAGCAGTACTTC	few	TRBV7-2	TRBJ2-7	NA	13
CASKLGRRTEAFF	TGTGCCAGCAAACTGGGCAGAAGGACTGAAGCTTTCTTT	NA	TRBV27	TRBJ1-1	NA	13
CASSKGTEVHEQYF	TGTGCCAGCAGCAAAGGGACAGAGGTCCACGAGCAGTACTTC	NA	TRBV5-6	TRBJ2-7	TRBD1	14
CASSHGTSGRRKGYEQYF	TGTGCCAGCAGTCATGGGACTAGCGGGAGGAGGAAAGGTTACGAGCAGTACTTC	NA	TRBV25-1	TRBJ2-7	TRBD2	18
CASHFSRRALSNSNQPQHF	TGTGCCAGCCATTTTAGTCGACGGGCCCTTTCCAATAGCAATCAGCCCCAGCATTTT	NA	TRBV27	TRBJ1-5	NA	19
CASSWDSLAKNIQYF	TGTGCCAGCAGCTGGGACAGCTTAGCCAAAAACATTCAGTACTTC	NA	TRBV11-3	TRBJ2-4	TRBD1	15
CASSSGLTDTQYF	TGTGCCAGCAGTAGCGGGTTGACAGATACGCAGTATTTT	NA	TRBV9	TRBJ2-3	TRBD2	13
CSVGTFMNTEAFF	TGCAGCGTTGGGACATTCATGAACACTGAAGCTTTCTTT	NA	TRBV29-1	TRBJ1-1	NA	13
CASSLRGTILSYEQYF	TGTGCCAGCAGCTTAAGGGGGACAATTCTTTCCTACGAGCAGTACTTC	NA	TRBV7-3	TRBJ2-7	NA	16
CASRRDRSGTEAFF	TGTGCCAGCAGAAGGGACAGGTCTGGCACTGAAGCTTTCTTT	NA	TRBV2	TRBJ1-1	TRBD1	14
CASSGWTSGSSYEQYF	TGTGCCAGCAGTGGGTGGACTAGCGGGAGCTCCTACGAGCAGTACTTC	NA	TRBV28	TRBJ2-7	TRBD2	16
CASSILFPQGNTEAFF	TGTGCCAGTAGTATCTTGTTCCCGCAGGGGAACACTGAAGCTTTCTTT	once	TRBV19	TRBJ1-1	NA	16
CASSLRQTGSEQFF	TGCGCCAGCAGCTTGAGACAAACGGGCTCTGAGCAGTTCTTC	few	TRBV5-1	TRBJ2-1	NA	14
CASSYSWPYEQYF	TGTGCCAGCAGTTACTCCTGGCCCTACGAGCAGTACTTC	NA	TRBV6-5	TRBJ2-7	NA	13
CASSGDRGVGSYNEQFF	TGTGCCAGTAGCGGGGACAGAGGAGTGGGCTCCTACAATGAGCAGTTCTTC	NA	TRBV19	TRBJ2-1	TRBD1	17
CASSELTAGGMETQYF	TGTGCCAGCAGTGAATTGACAGCGGGAGGGATGGAGACCCAGTACTTC	NA	TRBV25-1	TRBJ2-5	TRBD2	16
CAWSLDRYYEQYF	TGTGCCTGGAGTCTGGACAGATACTACGAGCAGTACTTC	many	TRBV30	TRBJ2-7	NA	13
CASRTSDPYNEQFF	TGCGCCAGCAGGACTAGTGACCCGTACAATGAGCAGTTCTTC	NA	TRBV5-1	TRBJ2-1	NA	14
CASSLVGGEGYTF	TGTGCCAGCAGCTTGGTAGGGGGCGAGGGCTACACCTTC	NA	TRBV7-2	TRBJ1-2	TRBD1	13
CASSRDRDGYEQYF	TGTGCCAGCAGTCGAGACAGGGATGGCTACGAGCAGTACTTC	NA	TRBV6-5	TRBJ2-7	TRBD1	14
CAISTPIRAGENSYTF	TGTGCCATCAGTACACCCATCAGGGCAGGGGAAAATAGCTACACCTTC	NA	TRBV10-3	TRBJ1-2	NA	16
CAISDGPGVTDTQYF	TGTGCCATCAGTGATGGGCCAGGGGTGACAGATACGCAGTATTTT	NA	TRBV10-3	TRBJ2-3	NA	15